This TCR beta chain came from a study of blood T cell repertoires in COVID-19. In the study overall: The United States, Italy and Spain provided the acute and convalescent COVID-19 samples. From T cells, B-cell-depleted T cells, or PBMCs came the material, which was cDNA or gDNA.

V was trimmed by 6 bases and J by 4 bases, leaving 10 bases between them. The germline CDR1 and CDR2 sequences are ENHRY and SYGVKD. This CDR3 has 13 residues. The data were produced by immunoSEQ multiplex PCR, yet TCRdb's version contains in-frame clones alone and is incomplete. The sample lists approximately 190,000 clones, 82% occurring once. One Seattle source followed patients from active infection through their disease course. Sequenced: peripheral blood. This chain connects TRBV10-3 to TRBJ1-5; perhaps TRBD1 as D (6 bases). This clonotype originated in a woman aged 60 to 75 with COVID-19, enrolled during active disease. The CDR3 sequence: CAIRDSPNQPQHF. Here the CDR3 DNA reads TGTGCCATCAGGGACAGTCCTAATCAGCCCCAGCATTTT.